This TCR beta chain was identified in a study of control samples from healthy donors and cancer patients. This CDR3 spans 15 amino acids. Germline V gene sequence: CDR1 SGHRS, CDR2 YFSETQ. Trimming removed 3 bases from V and 1 base from J, with 13 bases in between. Only in-frame clones appear in the TCRdb table, and some are missing; sequencing was by immunoSEQ multiplex PCR. The table has 100,000 to 150,000 clones, about nine tenths seen once; the top ten hold around 8.7%. The sequence came from a man in his forties in good health. Sequencing was carried out using blood. V usage is TRBV5-1 and J usage is TRBJ2-5, with D possibly being TRBD2 (5 bases). DNA of the CDR3: TGCGCCAGCAGCTCCGTGGCAGCGGCCCAAGAGACCCAGTACTTC. Translating gives CASSSVAAAQETQYF.